This T cell receptor (beta chain) is from a study of T-cell reconstitution after alpha-beta-depleted transplantation in children (dated by TCRdb to the mid-2010s). Regarding the study in general: Using TCR repertoire profiling, the study followed T-cell immune reconstitution in a quantitative way in children after TCRalphabeta/CD19-depleted allogeneic hematopoietic cell transplantation.

This clonotype was counted only a few times. It lacks a known antigen. One base away there is no much larger clone; base qualities are not given. Relative to germline, V is 6 bases shorter and J is 1 base shorter, with 9 bases between their ends. The CDR1 and CDR2 encoded by the germline V gene are SGHDT and YYEEEE. Reading from cysteine to phenylalanine, the CDR3 counts 13 amino acids. The read is trimmed to its CDR3 DNA, 39 bases read in frame from base 1. The method was PCR. Sequencer: Illumina HiSeq 2500. TCR library preparation used molecular barcoding, with unique molecular identifiers applied to normalize quantification of the TCRbeta repertoire. TCRdb cleaned the public reads at Q25 with fastp, built clones with MiXCR and kept in-frame beta chains. Every distinct CDR3 protein forms one entry, paired with its most common genes and DNA. Here the sample has about 640,000 distinct CDR3 sequences; 16% occur a single time. About 1.1% of the sample is taken by the ten largest.

This material consisted of PBMCs from the stem cell graft donor, taken from the stem cell graft. The sequence was obtained from a human donor who donated a stem cell graft to a child with acute myeloid leukemia. Recombination linked TRBV5-6 to TRBJ2-3, with no confidently assigned D gene. The DNA sequence is given as TGTGCCAGCACACTTCTTGGCACAGATACGCAGTATTTT. This sequence encodes CASTLLGTDTQYF.